Listed below are T cell receptor beta chains from one sample, sequenced in a study of T cell repertoires in cytomegalovirus infection. Antigen specificity for these receptors is unknown. One entry per CDR3 protein results from TCRdb running MiXCR on the reads. The sample lists some 560,000 distinct CDR3 sequences, roughly 43% occurring once. This specimen was cultured PBMCs, taken from culture after CMV antigen stimulation. The receptor set was obtained from a human donor in good health (CMV status not recorded). Some clones in this sample may be carry-over from other donors' samples. Each CDR3 is given with its conserved first and last residue. Each record gives: clone size, D gene, J gene, V gene, CDR3 DNA, CDR3 protein. A D gene is named only where the DNA matches it firmly. A row's size may be missing; if present it is once, few, many or a size class.

>few|-|TRBJ2-7|TRBV7-8
TGTGCCAGCAGCTTGGACCCGGGGTCCGCTTACGAGCAGTACTTC
CASSLDPGSAYEQYF
>few|TRBD1|TRBJ2-7|TRBV7-9
TGTGCCAGCATCGGGGACAGAGTAAGCCACGAGCAGTACTTC
CASIGDRVSHEQYF
>-|-|TRBJ2-7|TRBV6-2/TRBV6-3
TGTGCCAGCAGTTACATTCCCCGGGACGGAAAGGGGTACTTC
CASSYIPRDGKGYF
>few|-|TRBJ2-5|TRBV10-3
TGTGCCATCGCTCCCAGGGGCCTCCAAGAGACCCAGTACTTC
CAIAPRGLQETQYF
>many|TRBD2|TRBJ2-3|TRBV7-2
TGTGCCAGCAGCTTAGGCGGGGGGGCGGGGGATACGCAGTATTTT
CASSLGGGAGDTQYF
>-|-|TRBJ2-7|TRBV5-1
TGCGCCAGCAGCTTGGAGTCCCGGGTCGGACCTTACGAGCAGTACTTC
CASSLESRVGPYEQYF
>-|-|TRBJ2-6|TRBV4-1
TGCGCCAGCAGCCAAGAGACCACTGGGGGGGCCAACGTCCTGACTTTC
CASSQETTGGANVLTF
>-|-|TRBJ2-2|TRBV5-1
TGCGCCAGCAGCTCGAGGCGGACAGCGGACACCGGGGAGCTGTTTTTT
CASSSRRTADTGELFF
>many|TRBD1|TRBJ1-1|TRBV7-2
TGTGCCAGCAGCTTAGTTGTTAGGGGGCAGTCTTTCTTT
CASSLVVRGQSFF
>few|TRBD2|TRBJ2-3|TRBV10-3
TGTGCCATCAGTCCCCAGCTAGCGGGAGTCTCCGCGCAGTATTTT
CAISPQLAGVSAQYF
>-|TRBD2|TRBJ2-1|TRBV7-6
TGTGCCAGCAGCCCCCGAGGGTTGCGGGAGTCTGAGCAGTTCTTC
CASSPRGLRESEQFF
>-|-|TRBJ2-7|TRBV7-2
TGTGCCAGCAGCCCGGTGGGGGGCGGCGTAACCTACGAGCAGTACTTC
CASSPVGGGVTYEQYF
>-|TRBD2|TRBJ2-1|TRBV11-2
TGTGCCAGCAGCTTAGAGTTGACCTTTACTAGCGGGAGGGAGAAGCAGTTCTTC
CASSLELTFTSGREKQFF
>-|-|TRBJ1-1|TRBV11-2
TGTGCCAGCAGTGGGGCCCTGAACGGCCAAGCTTTCTTT
CASSGALNGQAFF
>few|-|TRBJ2-5|TRBV7-2
TGTGCCAGCAGCTTTGTCGGCGGGGCTAGCATTAGAGAGACCCAGTACTTC
CASSFVGGASIRETQYF
>few|TRBD2|TRBJ2-7|TRBV20-1
TGCAGTGCTAGTGAACCTAGCGGTCCCCACGAGCAGTACTTC
CSASEPSGPHEQYF
>-|TRBD1|TRBJ2-1|TRBV5-1
TGCGCCAGCAGCTTGGAGGGGGCCTTCTCCTACAATGAGCAGTTCTTC
CASSLEGAFSYNEQFF
>-|-|TRBJ2-3|TRBV15
TGTGCCACCAGCGGATCCACGGACTCTTCAGATACGCAGTATTTT
CATSGSTDSSDTQYF
>-|-|TRBJ2-1|TRBV7-2
TGTGCCAGCAGCCCCCCACCCCAGCCCCATGAGCAGTTCTTC
CASSPPPQPHEQFF
>-|-|TRBJ1-4|TRBV4-3
TGCGCCAGCAGCCAAGCCCTAGGGGTACACTATAATGAAAAACTGTTTTTT
CASSQALGVHYNEKLFF
>-|TRBD2|TRBJ2-5|TRBV20-1
TGCAGTGCTAGAGTGGTCCGGGGAGGGTGGGAGACCCAGTACTTC
CSARVVRGGWETQYF
>few|TRBD2|TRBJ2-5|TRBV7-8
TGTGCCAGCAGCTTAGCGTGGCTAGCGGGAGTATCGGTAGAGACCCAGTACTTC
CASSLAWLAGVSVETQYF
>-|-|TRBJ1-5|TRBV6-6
TGTGCCAGCAGGCCGGGACCCGAAGCGCAGCCCCAGCATTTT
CASRPGPEAQPQHF
>-|-|TRBJ2-5|TRBV7-6
TGTGCCAGCAGCGGACAGATACAAGAGACCCAGTACTTC
CASSGQIQETQYF
>many|-|TRBJ1-5|TRBV7-2
TGTGCCAGCAGCTCCTTTGGGGAGTACAATCAGCCCCAGCATTTT
CASSSFGEYNQPQHF
>few|-|TRBJ2-1|TRBV6-8
TGTGCCAGCAGTTATTTGGTCAATGAGCAGTTCTTC
CASSYLVNEQFF
>-|-|TRBJ1-1|TRBV12-3/TRBV12-4
TGTGCCAGCAGTTATACAGGCCTCAACACTGAAGCTTTCTTT
CASSYTGLNTEAFF
>-|-|TRBJ2-7|TRBV7-2
TGTGCCAGCAGCTTCTCCTGGGGAATCAACGAGCAGTACTTC
CASSFSWGINEQYF
>-|-|TRBJ2-3|TRBV27
TGTGCCAGCAGTTTATCCCCCTACCCGGGTCCAGCCACAGATACGCAGTATTTT
CASSLSPYPGPATDTQYF
>few|TRBD2|TRBJ2-7|TRBV30
TGTGCCTGGAGCGGGACTAGCGGATCTTACTACGAGCAGTACTTC
CAWSGTSGSYYEQYF
>-|TRBD1|TRBJ1-2|TRBV7-2
TGTGCCAGCAGCTTAAGCCACGGGACAGCCTTCAGCTACACCTTC
CASSLSHGTAFSYTF